This T cell receptor beta chain was found in a study of T-cell memory formation after mild COVID-19. The wider study: TCR clusters were mostly confined to one donor each.

The CDR3 contains 13 residues. Trimming removed 0 bases from V and 7 bases from J, with 10 bases in between. The V gene's germline CDR1 is LGHNA and CDR2 YNFKEQ. Study-wide findings and caveats: Pre-infection memory harbored some responding clones, suggesting cross-reactive memory joined.

Only a few counts were recorded for this clonotype. The antigen remains unidentified. TCRdb reprocessed the 5' RACE reads via MiXCR and lists one record per CDR3 protein. The sample lists about 210,000 distinct CDR3 sequences; approximately 30% were seen once. The sequenced sample consisted of PBMCs or a T cell subset sorted from them (not recorded which). The TCR comes from an adult woman who had mild COVID-19 (a few samples of this study predate the infection). Cell type and time point are not known. The J gene is TRBJ2-7, the V gene TRBV4-2; possibly TRBD2 for D (6 bases). CDR3: CASSQDTAGEQYF. The CDR3 bases are TGTGCCAGCAGCCAAGATACAGCGGGTGAGCAGTACTTC.